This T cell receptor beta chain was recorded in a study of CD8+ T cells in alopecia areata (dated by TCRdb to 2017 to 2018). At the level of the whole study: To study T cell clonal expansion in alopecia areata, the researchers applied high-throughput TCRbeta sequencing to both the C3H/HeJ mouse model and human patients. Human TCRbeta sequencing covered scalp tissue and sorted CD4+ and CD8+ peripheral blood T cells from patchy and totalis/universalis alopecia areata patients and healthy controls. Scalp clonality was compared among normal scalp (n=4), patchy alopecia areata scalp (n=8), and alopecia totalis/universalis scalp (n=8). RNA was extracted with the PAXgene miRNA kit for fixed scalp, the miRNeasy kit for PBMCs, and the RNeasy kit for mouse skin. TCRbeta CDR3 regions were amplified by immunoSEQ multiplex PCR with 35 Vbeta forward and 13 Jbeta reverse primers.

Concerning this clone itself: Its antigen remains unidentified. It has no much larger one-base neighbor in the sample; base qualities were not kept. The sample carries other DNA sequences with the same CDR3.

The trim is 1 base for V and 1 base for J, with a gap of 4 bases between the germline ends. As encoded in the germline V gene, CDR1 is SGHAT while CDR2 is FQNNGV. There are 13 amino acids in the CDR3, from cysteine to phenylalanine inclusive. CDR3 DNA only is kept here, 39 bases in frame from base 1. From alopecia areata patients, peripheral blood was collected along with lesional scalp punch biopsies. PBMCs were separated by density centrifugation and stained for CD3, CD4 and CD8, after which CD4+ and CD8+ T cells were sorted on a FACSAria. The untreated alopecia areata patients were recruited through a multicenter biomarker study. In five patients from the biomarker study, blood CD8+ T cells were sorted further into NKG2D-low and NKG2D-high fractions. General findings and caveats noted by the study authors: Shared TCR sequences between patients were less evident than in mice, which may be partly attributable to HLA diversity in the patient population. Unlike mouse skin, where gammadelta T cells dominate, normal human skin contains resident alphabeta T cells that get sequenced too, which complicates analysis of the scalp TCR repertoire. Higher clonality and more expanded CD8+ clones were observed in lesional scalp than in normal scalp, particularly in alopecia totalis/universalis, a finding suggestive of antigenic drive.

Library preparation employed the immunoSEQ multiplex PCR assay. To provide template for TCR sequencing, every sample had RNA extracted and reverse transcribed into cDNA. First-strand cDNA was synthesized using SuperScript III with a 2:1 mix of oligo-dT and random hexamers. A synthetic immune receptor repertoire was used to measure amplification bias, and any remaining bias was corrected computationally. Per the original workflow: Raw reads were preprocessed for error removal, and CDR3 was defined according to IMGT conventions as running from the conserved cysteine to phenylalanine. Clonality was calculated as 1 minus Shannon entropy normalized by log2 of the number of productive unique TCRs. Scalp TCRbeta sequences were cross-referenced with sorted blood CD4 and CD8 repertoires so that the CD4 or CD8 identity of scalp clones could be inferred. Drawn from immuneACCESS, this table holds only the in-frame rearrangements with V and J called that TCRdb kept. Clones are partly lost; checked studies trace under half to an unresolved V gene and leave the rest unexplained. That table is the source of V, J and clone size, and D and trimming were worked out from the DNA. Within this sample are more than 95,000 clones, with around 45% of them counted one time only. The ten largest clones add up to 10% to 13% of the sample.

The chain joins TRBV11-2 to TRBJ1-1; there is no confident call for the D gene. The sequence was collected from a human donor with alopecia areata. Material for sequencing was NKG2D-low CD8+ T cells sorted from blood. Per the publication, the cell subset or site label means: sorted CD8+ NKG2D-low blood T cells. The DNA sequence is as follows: TGTGCCAGCAGCTTAGGGGGGAACACTGAAGCTTTCTTT. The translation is CASSLGGNTEAFF.